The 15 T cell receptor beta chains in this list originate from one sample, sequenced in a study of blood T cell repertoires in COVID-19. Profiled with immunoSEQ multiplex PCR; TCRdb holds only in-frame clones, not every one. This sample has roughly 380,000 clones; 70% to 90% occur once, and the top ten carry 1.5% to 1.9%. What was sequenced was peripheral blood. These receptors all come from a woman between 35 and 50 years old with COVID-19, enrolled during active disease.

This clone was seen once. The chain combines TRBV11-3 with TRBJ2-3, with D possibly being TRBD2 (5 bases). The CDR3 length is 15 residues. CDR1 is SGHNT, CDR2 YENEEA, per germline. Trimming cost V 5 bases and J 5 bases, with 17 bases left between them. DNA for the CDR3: TGTGCCAGCAGCCCCCCCGGACTGGGTGAAGATACGCAGTATTTT. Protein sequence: CASSPPGLGEDTQYF.

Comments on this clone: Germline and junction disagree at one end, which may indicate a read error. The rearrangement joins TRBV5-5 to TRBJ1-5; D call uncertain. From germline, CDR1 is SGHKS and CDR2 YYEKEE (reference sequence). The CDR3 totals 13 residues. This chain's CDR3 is CASSLDSIQPQHF. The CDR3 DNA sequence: TGTGCCAGCAGCTTGGACAGCATTCAGCCCCAGCATTTT.

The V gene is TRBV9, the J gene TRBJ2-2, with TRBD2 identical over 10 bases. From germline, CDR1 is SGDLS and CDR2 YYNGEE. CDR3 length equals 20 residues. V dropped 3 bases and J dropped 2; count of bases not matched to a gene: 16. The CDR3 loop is CASSAIPRVAGGLNTGELFF. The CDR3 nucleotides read TGTGCCAGCAGCGCAATCCCCCGGGTAGCGGGAGGCCTCAACACCGGGGAGCTGTTTTTT.

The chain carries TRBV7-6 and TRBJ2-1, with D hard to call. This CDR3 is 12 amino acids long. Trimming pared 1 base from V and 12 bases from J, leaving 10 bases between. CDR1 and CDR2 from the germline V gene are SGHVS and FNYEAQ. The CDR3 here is CASSLGLQMQFF. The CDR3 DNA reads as TGTGCCAGCAGCTTAGGACTCCAGATGCAGTTCTTC.

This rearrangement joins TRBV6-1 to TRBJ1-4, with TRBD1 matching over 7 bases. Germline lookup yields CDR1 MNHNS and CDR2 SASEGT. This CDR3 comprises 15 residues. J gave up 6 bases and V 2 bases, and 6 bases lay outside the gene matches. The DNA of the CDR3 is TGTGCCAGCAGTGAATCGACAGGGCGGGATGAAAAACTGTTTTTT. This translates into CASSESTGRDEKLFF.

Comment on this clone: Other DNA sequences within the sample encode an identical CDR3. DNA for the CDR3: TGTGCCAGCAGTCGGACTAGCGGGGGTTACAATGAGCAGTTCTTC. Encoded protein: CASSRTSGGYNEQFF. The V gene is TRBV6-5, the J gene TRBJ2-1; 13 bases match TRBD2. J gave up 4 bases and V 5 bases, and 2 bases lay outside the gene matches. The germline V gene has CDR1 MNHEY and CDR2 SVGAGI. This CDR3 has 15 amino acids.

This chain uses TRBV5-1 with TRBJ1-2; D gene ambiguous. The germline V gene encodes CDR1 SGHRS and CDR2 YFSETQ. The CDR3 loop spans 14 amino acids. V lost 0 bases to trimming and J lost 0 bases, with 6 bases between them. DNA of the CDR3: TGCGCCAGCAGCTTGGGGGCAGCTAACTATGGCTACACCTTC. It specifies CASSLGAANYGYTF.

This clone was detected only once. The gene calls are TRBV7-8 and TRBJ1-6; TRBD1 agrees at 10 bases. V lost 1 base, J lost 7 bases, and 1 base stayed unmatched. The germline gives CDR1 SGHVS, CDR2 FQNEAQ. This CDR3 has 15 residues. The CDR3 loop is CASSLEGQGNSPLHF. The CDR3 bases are TGTGCCAGCAGCTTAGAGGGACAGGGGAATTCACCCCTCCACTTT.

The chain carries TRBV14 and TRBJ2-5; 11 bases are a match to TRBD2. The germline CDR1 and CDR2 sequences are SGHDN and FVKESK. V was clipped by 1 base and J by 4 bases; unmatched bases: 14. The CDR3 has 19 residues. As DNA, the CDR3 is TGTGCCAGCAGCCAAGGGTGGCTAGCGGGGGGAATCCCCATAGAGACCCAGTACTTC. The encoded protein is CASSQGWLAGGIPIETQYF.

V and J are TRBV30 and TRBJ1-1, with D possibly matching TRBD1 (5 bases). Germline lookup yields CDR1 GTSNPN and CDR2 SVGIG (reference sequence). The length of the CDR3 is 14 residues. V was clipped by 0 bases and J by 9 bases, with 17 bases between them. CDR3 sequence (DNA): TGTGCCTGGAGTGTTCTAGGGTTGGCAGGGAAAGCTTTCTTT. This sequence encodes CAWSVLGLAGKAFF.

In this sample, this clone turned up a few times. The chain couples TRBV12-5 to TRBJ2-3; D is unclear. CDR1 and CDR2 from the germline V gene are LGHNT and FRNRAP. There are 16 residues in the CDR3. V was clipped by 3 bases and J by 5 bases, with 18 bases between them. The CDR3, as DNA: TGTGCTAGTGGTTTACCCTATAGTCTGCCTCGAGATACGCAGTATTTT. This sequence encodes CASGLPYSLPRDTQYF.

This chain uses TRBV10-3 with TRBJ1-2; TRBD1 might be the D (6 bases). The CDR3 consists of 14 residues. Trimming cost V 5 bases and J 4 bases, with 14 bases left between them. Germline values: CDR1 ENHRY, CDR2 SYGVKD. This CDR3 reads CAISRTETLYGYTF. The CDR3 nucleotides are TGTGCCATCAGTCGGACAGAGACCCTCTATGGCTACACCTTC.

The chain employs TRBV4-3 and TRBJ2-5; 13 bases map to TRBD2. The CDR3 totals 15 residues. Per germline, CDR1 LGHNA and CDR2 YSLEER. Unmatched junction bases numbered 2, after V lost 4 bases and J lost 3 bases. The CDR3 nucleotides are TGCGCCAGCAGCCTTGGACTAGCGGGGGAAGAGACCCAGTACTTC. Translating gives CASSLGLAGEETQYF.

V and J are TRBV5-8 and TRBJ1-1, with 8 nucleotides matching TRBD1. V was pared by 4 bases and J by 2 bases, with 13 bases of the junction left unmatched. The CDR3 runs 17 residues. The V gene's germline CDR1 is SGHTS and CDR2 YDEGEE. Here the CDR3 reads CASSRYTGGIVNTEAFF. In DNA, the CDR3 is TGTGCCAGCAGCAGGTATACAGGGGGGATCGTTAACACTGAAGCTTTCTTT.

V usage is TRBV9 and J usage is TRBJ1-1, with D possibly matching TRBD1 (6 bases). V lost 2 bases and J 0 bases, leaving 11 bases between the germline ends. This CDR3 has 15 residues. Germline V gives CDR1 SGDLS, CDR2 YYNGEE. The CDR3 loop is CASSVAGALNTEAFF. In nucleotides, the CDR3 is TGTGCCAGCAGCGTGGCAGGGGCATTGAACACTGAAGCTTTCTTT.